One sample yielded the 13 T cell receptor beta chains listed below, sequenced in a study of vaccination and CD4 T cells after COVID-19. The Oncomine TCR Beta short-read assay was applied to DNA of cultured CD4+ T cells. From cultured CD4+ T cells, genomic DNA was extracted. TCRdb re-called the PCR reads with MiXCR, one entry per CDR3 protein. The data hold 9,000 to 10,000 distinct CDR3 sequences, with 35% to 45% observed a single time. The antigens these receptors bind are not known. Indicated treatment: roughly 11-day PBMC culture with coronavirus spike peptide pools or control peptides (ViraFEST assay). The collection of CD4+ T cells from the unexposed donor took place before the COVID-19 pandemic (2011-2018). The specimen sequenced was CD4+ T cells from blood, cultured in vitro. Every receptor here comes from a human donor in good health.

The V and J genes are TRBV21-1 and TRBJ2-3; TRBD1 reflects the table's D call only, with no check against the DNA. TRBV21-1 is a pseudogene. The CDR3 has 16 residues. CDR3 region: CASSKGPRGGRNTQYF. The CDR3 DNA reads TGTGCCAGCAGCAAAGGACCCCGGGGGGGGCGGAACACGCAGTATTTT.

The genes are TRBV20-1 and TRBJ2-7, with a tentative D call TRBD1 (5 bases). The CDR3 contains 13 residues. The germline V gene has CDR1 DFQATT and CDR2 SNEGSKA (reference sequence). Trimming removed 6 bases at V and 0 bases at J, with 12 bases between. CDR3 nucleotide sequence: TGCAGTGCCAAAAGGGGAATCTCCTACGAGCAGTACTTC. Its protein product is CSAKRGISYEQYF.

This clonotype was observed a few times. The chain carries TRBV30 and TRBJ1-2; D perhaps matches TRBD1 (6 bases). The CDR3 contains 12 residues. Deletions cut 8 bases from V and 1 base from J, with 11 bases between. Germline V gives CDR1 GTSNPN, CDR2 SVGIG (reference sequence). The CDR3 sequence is CAAGQINYGYTF. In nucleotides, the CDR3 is TGTGCCGCCGGACAGATTAACTATGGCTACACCTTC.

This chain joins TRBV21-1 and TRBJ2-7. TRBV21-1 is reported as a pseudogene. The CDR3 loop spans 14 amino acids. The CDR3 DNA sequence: TGTGCCAGCAGCCGTAAGTATAGCTCCTACGAGCAGTACTTC. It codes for CASSRKYSSYEQYF.

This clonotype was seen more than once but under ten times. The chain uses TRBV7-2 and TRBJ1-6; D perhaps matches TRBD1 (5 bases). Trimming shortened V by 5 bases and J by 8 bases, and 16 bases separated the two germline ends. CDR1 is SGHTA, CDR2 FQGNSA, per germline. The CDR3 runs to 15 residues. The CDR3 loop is CASSAQVGDDSPLHF. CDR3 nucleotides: TGTGCCAGCAGCGCGCAAGTCGGGGACGATTCACCCCTCCACTTT. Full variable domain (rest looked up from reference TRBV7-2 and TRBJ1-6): GAGVSQSPSNKVTEKGKDVELRCDPISGHTALYWYRQSLGQGLEFLIYFQGNSAPDKSGLPSDRFSAERTGGSVSTLTIQRTQQEDSAVYLCASSAQVGDDSPLHFGNGTRLTVT.

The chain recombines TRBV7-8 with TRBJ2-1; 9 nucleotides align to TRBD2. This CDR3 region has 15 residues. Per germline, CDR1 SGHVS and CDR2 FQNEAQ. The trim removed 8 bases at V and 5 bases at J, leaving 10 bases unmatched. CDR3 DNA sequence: TGTGCCAGCCGGTCTAGCGGGACGTTCGACAATGAGCAGTTCTTC. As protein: CASRSSGTFDNEQFF.

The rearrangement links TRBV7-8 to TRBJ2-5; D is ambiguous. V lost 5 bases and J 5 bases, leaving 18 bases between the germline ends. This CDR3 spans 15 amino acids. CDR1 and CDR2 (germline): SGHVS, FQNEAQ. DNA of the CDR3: TGTGCCAGCAGCCCCACCGGTGGGATGGGGGAGACCCAGTACTTC. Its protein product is CASSPTGGMGETQYF.

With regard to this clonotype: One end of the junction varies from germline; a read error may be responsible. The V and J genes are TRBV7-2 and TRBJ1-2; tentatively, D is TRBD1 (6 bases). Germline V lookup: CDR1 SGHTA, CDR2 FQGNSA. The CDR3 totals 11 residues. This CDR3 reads CASSTSKGQLF. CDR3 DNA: TGTGCCAGCAGTACCTCGAAGGGACAACTCTTC.

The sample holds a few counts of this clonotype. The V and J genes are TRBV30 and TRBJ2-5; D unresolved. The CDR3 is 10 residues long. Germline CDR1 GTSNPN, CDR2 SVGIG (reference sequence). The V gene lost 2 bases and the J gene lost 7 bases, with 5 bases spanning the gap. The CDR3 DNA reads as TGTGCCTGGAGTTCAGGGACCCAGTACTTC. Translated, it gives CAWSSGTQYF.

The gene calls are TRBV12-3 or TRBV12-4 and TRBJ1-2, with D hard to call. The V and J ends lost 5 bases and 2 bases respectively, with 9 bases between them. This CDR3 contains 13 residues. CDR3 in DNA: TGTGCCAGCAGTGACACAATAAACTATGGCTACACCTTC. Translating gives CASSDTINYGYTF.

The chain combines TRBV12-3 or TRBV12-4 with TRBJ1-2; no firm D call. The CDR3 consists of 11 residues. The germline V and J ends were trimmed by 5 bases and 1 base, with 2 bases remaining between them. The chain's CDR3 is CASSSNYGYTF. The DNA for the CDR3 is TGTGCCAGCAGTAGTAACTATGGCTACACCTTC.

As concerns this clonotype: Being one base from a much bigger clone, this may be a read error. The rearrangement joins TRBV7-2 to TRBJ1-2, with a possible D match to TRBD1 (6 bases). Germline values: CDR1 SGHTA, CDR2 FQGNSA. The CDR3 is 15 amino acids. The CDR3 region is CASSLAHRASGGHTF. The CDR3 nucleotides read TGTGCCAGCAGCCTGGCCCACAGGGCGTCCGGTGGCCACACCTTC. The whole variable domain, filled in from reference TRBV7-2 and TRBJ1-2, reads GAGVSQSPSNKVTEKGKDVELRCDPISGHTALYWYRQSLGQGLEFLIYFQGNSAPDKSGLPSDRFSAERTGGSVSTLTIQRTQQEDSAVYLCASSLAHRASGGHTFGSGTRLTVV.

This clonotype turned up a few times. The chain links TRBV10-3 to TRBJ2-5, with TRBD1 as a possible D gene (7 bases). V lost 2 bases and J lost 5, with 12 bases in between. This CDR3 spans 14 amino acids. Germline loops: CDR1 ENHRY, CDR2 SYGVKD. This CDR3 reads CAISEARGRETQYF. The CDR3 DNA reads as TGTGCCATCAGTGAGGCCAGGGGGAGGGAGACCCAGTACTTC.